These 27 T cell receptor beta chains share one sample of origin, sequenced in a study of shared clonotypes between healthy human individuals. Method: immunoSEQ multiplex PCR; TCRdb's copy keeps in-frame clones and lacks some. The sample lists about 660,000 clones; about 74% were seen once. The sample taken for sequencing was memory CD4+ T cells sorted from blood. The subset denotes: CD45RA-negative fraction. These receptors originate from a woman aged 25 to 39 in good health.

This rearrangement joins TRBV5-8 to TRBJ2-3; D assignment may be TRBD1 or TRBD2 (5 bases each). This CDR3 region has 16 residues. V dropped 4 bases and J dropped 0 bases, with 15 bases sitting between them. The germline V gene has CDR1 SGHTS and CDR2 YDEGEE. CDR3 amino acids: CASSQGRRSSTDTQYF. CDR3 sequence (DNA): TGTGCCAGCAGCCAGGGACGTAGATCGAGCACAGATACGCAGTATTTT.

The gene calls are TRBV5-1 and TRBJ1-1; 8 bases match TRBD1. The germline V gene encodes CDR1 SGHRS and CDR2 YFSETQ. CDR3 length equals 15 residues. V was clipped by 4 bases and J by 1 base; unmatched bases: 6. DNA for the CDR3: TGCGCCAGCAGCCAAGTCAGGGGGCCGAACACTGAAGCTTTCTTT. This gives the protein CASSQVRGPNTEAFF.

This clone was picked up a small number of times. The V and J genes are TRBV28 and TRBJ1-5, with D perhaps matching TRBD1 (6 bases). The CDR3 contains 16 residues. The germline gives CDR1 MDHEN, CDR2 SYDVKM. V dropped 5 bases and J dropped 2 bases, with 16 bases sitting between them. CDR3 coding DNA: TGTGCCAGCAGTCCCCAGGGGTTAGGGGGCAATCAGCCCCAGCATTTT. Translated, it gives CASSPQGLGGNQPQHF. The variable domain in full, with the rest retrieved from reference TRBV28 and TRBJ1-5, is DVKVTQSSRYLVKRTGEKVFLECVQDMDHENMFWYRQDPGLGLRLIYFSYDVKMKEKGDIPEGYSVSREKKERFSLILESASTNQTSMYLCASSPQGLGGNQPQHFGDGTRLSIL.

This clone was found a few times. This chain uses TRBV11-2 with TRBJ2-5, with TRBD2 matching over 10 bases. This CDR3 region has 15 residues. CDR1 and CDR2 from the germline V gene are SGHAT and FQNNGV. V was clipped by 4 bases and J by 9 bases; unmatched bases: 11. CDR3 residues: CASSSRTSGPWAQYF. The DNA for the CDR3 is TGTGCCAGCAGCTCTCGGACTAGCGGTCCGTGGGCCCAGTACTTC.

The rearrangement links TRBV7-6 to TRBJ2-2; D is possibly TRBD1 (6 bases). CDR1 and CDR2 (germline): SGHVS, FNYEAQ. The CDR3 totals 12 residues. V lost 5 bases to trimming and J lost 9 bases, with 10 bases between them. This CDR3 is CASSDRRRELFF. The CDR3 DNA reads TGTGCCAGCAGCGACAGGAGACGGGAGCTGTTTTTT.

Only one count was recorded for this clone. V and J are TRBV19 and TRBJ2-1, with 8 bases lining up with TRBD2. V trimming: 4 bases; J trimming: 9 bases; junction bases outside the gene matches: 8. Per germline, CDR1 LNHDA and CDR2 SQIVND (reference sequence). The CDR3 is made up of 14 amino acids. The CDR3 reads CASSSGSGAGEQFF. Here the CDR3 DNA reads TGTGCCAGTAGTAGCGGTAGCGGGGCGGGTGAGCAGTTCTTC.

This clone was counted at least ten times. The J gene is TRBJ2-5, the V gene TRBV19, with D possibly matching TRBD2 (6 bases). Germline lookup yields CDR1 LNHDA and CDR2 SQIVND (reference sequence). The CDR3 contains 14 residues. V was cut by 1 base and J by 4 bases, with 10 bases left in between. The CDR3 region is CASSIAGVVETQYF. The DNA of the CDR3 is TGTGCCAGTAGTATAGCGGGAGTAGTAGAGACCCAGTACTTC.

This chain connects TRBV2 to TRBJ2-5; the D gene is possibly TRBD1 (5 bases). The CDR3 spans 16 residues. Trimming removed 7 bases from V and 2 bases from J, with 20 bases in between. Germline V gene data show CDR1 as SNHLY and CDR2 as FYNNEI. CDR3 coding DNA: TGTGCCAGCACTAATCACAGGAAACTCGATCAAGAGACCCAGTACTTC. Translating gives CASTNHRKLDQETQYF.

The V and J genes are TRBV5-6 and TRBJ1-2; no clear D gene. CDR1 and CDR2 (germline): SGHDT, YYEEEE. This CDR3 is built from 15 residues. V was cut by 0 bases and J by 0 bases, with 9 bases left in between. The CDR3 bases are TGTGCCAGCAGCTTGGTTTTAAATACTAACTATGGCTACACCTTC. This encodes CASSLVLNTNYGYTF.

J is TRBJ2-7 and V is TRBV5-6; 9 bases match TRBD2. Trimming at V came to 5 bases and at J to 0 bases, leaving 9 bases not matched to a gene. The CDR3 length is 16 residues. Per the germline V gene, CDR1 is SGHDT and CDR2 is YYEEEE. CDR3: CASRLSGRYTSYEQYF. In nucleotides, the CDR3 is TGTGCCAGCAGACTCAGCGGGAGGTATACCTCCTACGAGCAGTACTTC.

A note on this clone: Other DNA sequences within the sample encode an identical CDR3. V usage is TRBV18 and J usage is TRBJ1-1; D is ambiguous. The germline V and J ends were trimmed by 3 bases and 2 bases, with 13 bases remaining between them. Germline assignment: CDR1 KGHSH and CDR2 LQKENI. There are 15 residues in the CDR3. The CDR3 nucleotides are TGTGCCAGCTCACCCGCGATTGGGGAAAACACTGAAGCTTTCTTT. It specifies CASSPAIGENTEAFF. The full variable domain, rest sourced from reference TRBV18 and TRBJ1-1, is NAGVMQNPRHLVRRRGQEARLRCSPMKGHSHVYWYRQLPEEGLKFMVYLQKENIIDESGMPKERFSAEFPKEGPSILRIQQVVRGDSAAYFCASSPAIGENTEAFFGQGTRLTVV.

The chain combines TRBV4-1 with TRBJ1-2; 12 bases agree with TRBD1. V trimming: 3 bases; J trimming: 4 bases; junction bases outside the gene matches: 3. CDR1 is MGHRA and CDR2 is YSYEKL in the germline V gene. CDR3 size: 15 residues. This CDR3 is CASSHEGQGAYGYTF. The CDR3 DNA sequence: TGCGCCAGCAGCCACGAGGGACAGGGGGCCTATGGCTACACCTTC.

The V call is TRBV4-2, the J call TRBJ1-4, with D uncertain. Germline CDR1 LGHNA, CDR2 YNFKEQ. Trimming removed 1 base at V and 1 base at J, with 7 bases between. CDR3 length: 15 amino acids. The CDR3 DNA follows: TGTGCCAGCAGCCAAGGGCGAGAAACTAATGAAAAACTGTTTTTT. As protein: CASSQGRETNEKLFF.

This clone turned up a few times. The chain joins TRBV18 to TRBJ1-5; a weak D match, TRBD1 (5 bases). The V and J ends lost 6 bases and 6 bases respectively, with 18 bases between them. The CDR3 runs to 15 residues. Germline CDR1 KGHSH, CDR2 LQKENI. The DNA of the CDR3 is TGTGCCAGCTCCGGAGGGGCAGGGCTCGGTCAGCCCCAGCATTTT. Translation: CASSGGAGLGQPQHF.

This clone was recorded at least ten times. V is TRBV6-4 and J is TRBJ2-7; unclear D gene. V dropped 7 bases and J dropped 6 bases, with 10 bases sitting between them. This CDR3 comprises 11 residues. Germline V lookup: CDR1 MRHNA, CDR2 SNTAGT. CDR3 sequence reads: CASTKPGEQYF. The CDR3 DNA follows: TGTGCCAGCACCAAACCGGGCGAGCAGTACTTC.

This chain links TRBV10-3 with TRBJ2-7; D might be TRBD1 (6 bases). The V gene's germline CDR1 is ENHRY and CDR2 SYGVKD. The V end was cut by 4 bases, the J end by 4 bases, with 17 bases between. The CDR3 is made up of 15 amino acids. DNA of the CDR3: TGTGCCATCAGTGGAGGATATGGGGGCGGGTACGAGCAGTACTTC. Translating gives CAISGGYGGGYEQYF.

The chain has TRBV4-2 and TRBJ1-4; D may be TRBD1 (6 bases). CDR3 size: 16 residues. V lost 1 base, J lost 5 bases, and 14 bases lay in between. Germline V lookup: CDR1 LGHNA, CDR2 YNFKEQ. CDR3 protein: CASSQARDRRNEKLFF. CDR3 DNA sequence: TGTGCCAGCAGCCAAGCAAGAGACAGGAGGAATGAAAAACTGTTTTTT.

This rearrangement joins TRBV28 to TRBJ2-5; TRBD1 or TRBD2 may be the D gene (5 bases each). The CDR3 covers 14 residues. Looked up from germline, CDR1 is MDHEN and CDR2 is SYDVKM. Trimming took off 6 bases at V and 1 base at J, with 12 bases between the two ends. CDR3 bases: TGTGCCAGCAGCCCCTGGGGGACCCAAGAGACCCAGTACTTC. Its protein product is CASSPWGTQETQYF.

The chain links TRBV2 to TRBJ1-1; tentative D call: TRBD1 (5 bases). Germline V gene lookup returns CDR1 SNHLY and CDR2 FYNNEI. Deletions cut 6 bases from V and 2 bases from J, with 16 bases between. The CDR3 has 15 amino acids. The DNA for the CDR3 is TGTGCCAGCAGCCCCGGGACGGCAGCCAACACTGAAGCTTTCTTT. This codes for CASSPGTAANTEAFF.

This CDR3 is CASSVRIGSTGELFF. CDR3 nucleotides: TGTGCCAGCAGTGTCCGGATCGGGAGCACCGGGGAGCTGTTTTTT. The V and J genes are TRBV2 and TRBJ2-2; maybe TRBD2 (6 bases). V was clipped by 4 bases and J by 4 bases, with 13 bases between them. CDR3 size: 15 residues. Germline V gene data show CDR1 as SNHLY and CDR2 as FYNNEI.

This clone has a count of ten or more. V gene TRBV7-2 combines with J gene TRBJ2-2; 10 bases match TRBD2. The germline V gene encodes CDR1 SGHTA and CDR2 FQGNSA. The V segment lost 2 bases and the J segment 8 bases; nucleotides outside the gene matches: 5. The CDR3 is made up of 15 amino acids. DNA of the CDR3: TGTGCCAGCAGCTTATTGCTAGCGGGAGTTGGGGAGCTGTTTTTT. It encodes CASSLLLAGVGELFF.

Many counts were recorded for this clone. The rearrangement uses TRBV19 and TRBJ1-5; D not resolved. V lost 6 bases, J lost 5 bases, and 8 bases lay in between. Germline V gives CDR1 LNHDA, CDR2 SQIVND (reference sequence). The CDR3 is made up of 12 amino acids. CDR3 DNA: TGTGCCAGTAGCGGGATGGATCAGCCCCAGCATTTT. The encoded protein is CASSGMDQPQHF.

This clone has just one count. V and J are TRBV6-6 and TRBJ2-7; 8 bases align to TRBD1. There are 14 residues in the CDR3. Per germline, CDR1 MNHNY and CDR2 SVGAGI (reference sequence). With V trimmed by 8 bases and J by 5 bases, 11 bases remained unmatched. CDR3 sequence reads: CASGRRQGKDEQYF. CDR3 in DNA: TGTGCCAGCGGTAGGAGACAGGGGAAGGACGAGCAGTACTTC.

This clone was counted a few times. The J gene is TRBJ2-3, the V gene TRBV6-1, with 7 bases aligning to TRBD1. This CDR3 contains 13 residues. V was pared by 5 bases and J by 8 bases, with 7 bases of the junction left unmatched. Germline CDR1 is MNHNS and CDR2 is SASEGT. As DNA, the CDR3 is TGTGCCAGCAGTACGACAGGGATTGGTACGCAGTATTTT. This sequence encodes CASSTTGIGTQYF.

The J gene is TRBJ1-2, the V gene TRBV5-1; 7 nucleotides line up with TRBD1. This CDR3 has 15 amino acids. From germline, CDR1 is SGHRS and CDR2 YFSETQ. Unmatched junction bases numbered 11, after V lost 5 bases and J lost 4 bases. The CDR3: CASRSGDSISYGYTF. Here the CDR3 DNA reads TGCGCCAGCAGGTCGGGGGACAGTATAAGCTATGGCTACACCTTC.

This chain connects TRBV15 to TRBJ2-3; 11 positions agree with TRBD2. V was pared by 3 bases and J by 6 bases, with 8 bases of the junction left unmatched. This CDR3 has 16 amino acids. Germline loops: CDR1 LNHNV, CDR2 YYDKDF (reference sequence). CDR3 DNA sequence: TGTGCCACCAGCAGGGCTGTAGCGGGAGGGCCGGATACGCAGTATTTT. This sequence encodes CATSRAVAGGPDTQYF.

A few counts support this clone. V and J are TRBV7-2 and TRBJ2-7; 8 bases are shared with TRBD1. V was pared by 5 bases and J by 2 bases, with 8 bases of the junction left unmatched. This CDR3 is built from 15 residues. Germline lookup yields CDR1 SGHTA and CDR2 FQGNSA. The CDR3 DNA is TGTGCCAGCAGCGCAAGACAGGGGTCTCCCTACGAGCAGTACTTC. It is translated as CASSARQGSPYEQYF.